This T cell receptor (beta chain) was documented in a study of blood T cell repertoires in COVID-19. Produced via immunoSEQ multiplex PCR; TCRdb's table is partial and in-frame only. This table holds 490,000 or so clones, around 89% found once. Cohorts were determined from participant-reported clinical history. Symptom resolution, clearance, or two negative PCRs marked the recovered donors of Cohort 3. The source material was PBMCs or T cells enriched from blood (not recorded which). The receptor comes from a woman aged 40-49 years who had recovered from COVID-19.

The CDR3 region has the DNA TGTGCCAGCAGTTTCACCGGACAGGAGGCTGGCTACACCTTC. Protein: CASSFTGQEAGYTF. The V and J genes are TRBV6-5 and TRBJ1-2; 7 nucleotides agree with TRBD1. The CDR3 sequence is 14 residues long. Germline values: CDR1 MNHEY, CDR2 SVGAGI. After removal of 4 bases from V and 7 bases from J, the junction contained 9 bases not matched to a gene.